These 22 T cell receptor beta chains were sequenced from one sample in a study of blood T cell repertoires in COVID-19. Only in-frame clones appear in the TCRdb table, and some are missing; sequencing was by immunoSEQ multiplex PCR. This table has over 30,000 clones, around 93% appearing once. The source material was peripheral blood. The receptors come from a human donor in a cohort sampled during active COVID-19.

The chain carries TRBV19 and TRBJ2-5, with 10 bases that match TRBD2. The CDR3 has 14 residues. Germline lookup yields CDR1 LNHDA and CDR2 SQIVND (reference sequence). J lost 4 bases, V lost 5 bases, and 4 bases had no gene match. In DNA, the CDR3 is TGTGCCAGTAGTTCTAGCGGGGGCCGAGAGACCCAGTACTTC. This sequence encodes CASSSSGGRETQYF.

The V gene is TRBV27, the J gene TRBJ2-1; 16 nucleotides line up with TRBD2. This CDR3 region has 17 residues. From germline, CDR1 is MNHEY and CDR2 SMNVEV (reference sequence). The ends lost 5 bases at V and 9 bases at J; junction bases unmatched: 10. The DNA for the CDR3 is TGTGCCAGCAGTCCCTCCGGGACTAGCGGGAGGGAGGGTGAGCAGTTCTTC. Protein sequence: CASSPSGTSGREGEQFF.

V and J are TRBV6-5 and TRBJ1-6, with D possibly matching TRBD1 (6 bases). The CDR3 loop spans 14 amino acids. From germline, CDR1 is MNHEY and CDR2 SVGAGI. V was trimmed by 6 bases and J by 7 bases, leaving 13 bases between them. The CDR3 DNA follows: TGTGCCAGCAGACTCACAGGGTACAATTCACCCCTCCACTTT. Protein sequence: CASRLTGYNSPLHF.

The chain carries TRBV5-5 and TRBJ2-7, with D maybe TRBD2 (5 bases). CDR3 length: 13 amino acids. Germline V gene data show CDR1 as SGHKS and CDR2 as YYEKEE (reference sequence). Trimming cost V 4 bases and J 2 bases, with 10 bases left between them. The CDR3 sequence: CASSRHGAYEQYV. DNA for the CDR3: TGTGCCAGCAGCCGACACGGGGCCTACGAGCAGTACGTC.

CDR3 sequence (DNA): TGTGCCAGCAGCTTAGCGGGAGAGAGGGAGCTGTTTTTT. Amino acid sequence: CASSLAGERELFF. This chain connects TRBV7-2 to TRBJ2-2, with TRBD2 as a possible D gene (5 bases). The CDR3 is 13 residues long. CDR1 and CDR2 (germline): SGHTA, FQGNSA. V gave up 0 bases and J gave up 9 bases, with 8 bases separating them.

This chain connects TRBV18 to TRBJ1-6, with TRBD1 matching over 9 bases. The germline gives CDR1 KGHSH, CDR2 LQKENI. V lost 6 bases to trimming and J lost 7 bases; unmatched junction nucleotides: 13. The CDR3 consists of 17 residues. The CDR3 DNA follows: TGTGCCAGCTCCGAAACTGGCCCCGGGACAGGGAATTCACCCCTCCACTTT. Translation: CASSETGPGTGNSPLHF.

This clone was counted a single time. This sequence joins TRBV5-5 and TRBJ2-1; a possible D gene is TRBD2 (5 bases). This CDR3 has 14 residues. The V and J ends lost 3 bases and 9 bases respectively, with 16 bases between them. From germline, CDR1 is SGHKS and CDR2 YYEKEE (reference sequence). CDR3 in amino acids: CASSSYQTRLEQFF. The CDR3 DNA reads as TGTGCCAGCAGCTCCTACCAAACTAGGCTTGAGCAGTTCTTC.

This clone was seen only once. The DNA for the CDR3 is TGTGCCAGCAGCTTCCGGTCACTAGCGGGACCATATGACTCTAGCACAGATACGCAGTATTTT. This gives the protein CASSFRSLAGPYDSSTDTQYF. The gene calls are TRBV13 and TRBJ2-3; the match to TRBD2 covers 10 bases. The germline V gene has CDR1 PRHDT and CDR2 FYEKMQ (reference sequence). The length of the CDR3 is 21 residues. V dropped 3 bases and J dropped 0; count of bases not matched to a gene: 18.

The J gene is TRBJ2-7, the V gene TRBV10-2; possibly TRBD1 for D (5 bases). With 0 bases removed from V and 3 bases from J, the gap between germline ends came to 12 bases. The CDR3 is 15 residues long. Germline V gene lookup returns CDR1 WSHSY and CDR2 SAAADI. DNA for the CDR3: TGCGCCAGCAGTGAGTCAGTCATAAGGGGCTACGAGCAGTACGTC. Amino acid sequence: CASSESVIRGYEQYV.

The chain joins TRBV2 to TRBJ1-5; D unresolved. CDR3 length: 16 amino acids. V gave up 4 bases and J gave up 3 bases, with 16 bases separating them. Germline lookup yields CDR1 SNHLY and CDR2 FYNNEI. The CDR3 here is CASSVGVITDNQPQHF. CDR3 DNA: TGTGCCAGCAGTGTCGGGGTGATAACGGACAATCAGCCCCAGCATTTT.

CDR3 DNA: TGTGCCAGTAGTGATCGGGGAGGGCTTCGTAACACCATATATTTT. Translation gives CASSDRGGLRNTIYF. The V gene is TRBV19, the J gene TRBJ1-3; D remains unclear. The CDR3 is 15 residues long. Trimming cost V 5 bases and J 7 bases, with 18 bases left between them. CDR1 and CDR2 from the germline V gene are LNHDA and SQIVND (reference sequence).

The chain couples TRBV7-8 to TRBJ2-1; D is undetermined. V was clipped by 1 base and J by 0 bases, with 10 bases between them. The CDR3 totals 16 residues. Germline values: CDR1 SGHVS, CDR2 FQNEAQ. The CDR3 region has the DNA TGTGCCAGCAGCTTAGTTGTTTTGAGCTCCTACAATGAGCAGTTCTTC. It codes for CASSLVVLSSYNEQFF.

The V gene is TRBV7-2, the J gene TRBJ2-3; no firm D call. The germline gives CDR1 SGHTA, CDR2 FQGNSA. Between the trimmed V and J ends, which lost 1 base and 6 bases, there was a span of 17 bases. The CDR3 length is 16 residues. As DNA, the CDR3 is TGTGCCAGCAGCTTAGGTCTAGTCCCCTACTCGGATACGCAGTATTTT. This encodes CASSLGLVPYSDTQYF.

CDR3 in amino acids: CASTSRWERRTDTQYF. CDR3 nucleotides: TGTGCCAGTACCTCCCGGTGGGAGCGACGGACAGATACGCAGTATTTT. The chain combines TRBV19 with TRBJ2-3; D may be TRBD2 (5 bases). The ends were cut back, 7 bases at V and 3 bases at J, with 20 bases in the middle. Germline V gene data show CDR1 as LNHDA and CDR2 as SQIVND (reference sequence). The CDR3 contains 16 residues.

The rearrangement uses TRBV7-2 and TRBJ2-2; D ambiguous. Germline CDR1 SGHTA, CDR2 FQGNSA. V was shortened by 1 base and J by 6 bases, with 3 bases between the two germline ends. The length of the CDR3 is 12 residues. This CDR3 reads CASSLGAGELFF. CDR3 in DNA: TGTGCCAGCAGCTTAGGAGCCGGGGAGCTGTTTTTT.

The chain is built from TRBV11-3 and TRBJ2-3, with 7 bases identical to TRBD2. Per the germline V gene, CDR1 is SGHNT and CDR2 is YENEEA. The CDR3 runs to 16 residues. Losses at the gene ends were 1 base for V and 2 bases for J; bases not matched to a gene: 6. The CDR3 spells CASSLVAGVPTDTQYF. The CDR3 DNA sequence: TGTGCCAGCAGCTTAGTTGCGGGAGTTCCCACAGATACGCAGTATTTT.

Only one count was recorded for this clone. The chain has TRBV12-3 or TRBV12-4 and TRBJ2-3; D not resolved. The germline V and J ends were trimmed by 11 bases and 6 bases, with 12 bases remaining between them. The CDR3 sequence is 11 residues long. DNA of the CDR3: TGTGCCGCGAAGATCGGGGATACGCAGTATTTT. Protein product: CAAKIGDTQYF.

The chain recombines TRBV10-3 with TRBJ1-5; 11 nucleotides align to TRBD1. The CDR3 is made up of 16 amino acids. The germline CDR1 and CDR2 sequences are ENHRY and SYGVKD. J gave up 2 bases and V 6 bases, and 6 bases lay outside the gene matches. CDR3 protein: CAISSGTGGGNQPQHF. The CDR3 region has the DNA TGTGCCATCAGCTCCGGGACAGGGGGAGGCAATCAGCCCCAGCATTTT.

The chain has TRBV4-3 and TRBJ1-2; possible D gene TRBD1, 5 bases. The ends were cut back, 4 bases at V and 7 bases at J, with 22 bases in the middle. The CDR3 runs 16 residues. The V gene's germline CDR1 is LGHNA and CDR2 YSLEER. This CDR3 reads CASSLTPGGTSGGYTF. The CDR3 DNA reads TGCGCCAGCAGCCTCACTCCCGGGGGGACGTCGGGTGGCTACACCTTC.

The chain links TRBV5-5 to TRBJ2-1; D is perhaps TRBD2 (6 bases). Germline CDR1 is SGHKS and CDR2 is YYEKEE (reference sequence). This CDR3 comprises 15 residues. The V end lost 0 bases, the J end lost 4 bases, and 11 bases lay between the germline ends. CDR3 sequence: CASSLGLEVYNEQFF. The CDR3 DNA is TGTGCCAGCAGCTTGGGACTAGAGGTTTACAATGAGCAGTTCTTC. The full variable domain, its missing parts supplied by reference TRBV5-5 and TRBJ2-1, is DAGVTQSPTHLIKTRGQQVTLRCSPISGHKSVSWYQQVLGQGPQFIFQYYEKEERGRGNFPDRFSARQFPNYSSELNVNALLLGDSALYLCASSLGLEVYNEQFFGPGTRLTVL.

The chain recombines TRBV9 with TRBJ1-1, with no clear D. From germline, CDR1 is SGDLS and CDR2 YYNGEE. This CDR3 has 13 residues. Trimming pared 0 bases from V and 0 bases from J, leaving 3 bases between. The CDR3 protein is CASSVAMNTEAFF. The DNA of the CDR3 is TGTGCCAGCAGCGTAGCTATGAACACTGAAGCTTTCTTT. The full variable domain, in which reference TRBV9 and TRBJ1-1 provide the parts outside the CDR3, is DSGVTQTPKHLITATGQRVTLRCSPRSGDLSVYWYQQSLDQGLQFLIQYYNGEERAKGNILERFSAQQFPDLHSELNLSSLELGDSALYFCASSVAMNTEAFFGQGTRLTVV.

CDR3 loop: CASSIGTKTEAFF. The DNA for the CDR3 is TGTGCCAGTAGTATCGGGACAAAGACTGAAGCTTTCTTT. J is TRBJ1-1 and V is TRBV19; perhaps TRBD1 as D (6 bases). This CDR3 has 13 amino acids. The V end lost 3 bases, the J end lost 5 bases, and 10 bases lay between the germline ends. CDR1 is LNHDA, CDR2 SQIVND, per germline (reference sequence).